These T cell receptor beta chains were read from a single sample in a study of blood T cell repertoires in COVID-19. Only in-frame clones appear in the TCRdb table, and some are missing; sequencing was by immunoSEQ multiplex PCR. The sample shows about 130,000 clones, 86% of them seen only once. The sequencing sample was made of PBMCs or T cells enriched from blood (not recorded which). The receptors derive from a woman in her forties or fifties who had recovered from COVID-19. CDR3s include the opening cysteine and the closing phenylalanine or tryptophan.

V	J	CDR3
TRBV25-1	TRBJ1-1	CASSESNSLNTEAFF
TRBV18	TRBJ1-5	CASSPQGASNQPQHF
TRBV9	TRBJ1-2	CASSYQGQTNYGYTF
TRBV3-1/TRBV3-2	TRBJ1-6	CASSQGTRGSPLHF
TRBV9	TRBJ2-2	CASSVEVRAIGELFF
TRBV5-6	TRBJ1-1	CASSDRGGTEAFF
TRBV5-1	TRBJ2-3	CASSFRSTDTQYF
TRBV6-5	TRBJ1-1	CASSRDLSAEAFF
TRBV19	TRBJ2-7	CASSIGQGGTYEQYF
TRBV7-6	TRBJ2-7	CASSQGWSYEQYF
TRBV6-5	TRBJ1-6	CASKLDRAGNSPLHF
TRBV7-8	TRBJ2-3	CASSSRGVGLNTDTQYF
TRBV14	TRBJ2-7	CASSQAVTYEQYF
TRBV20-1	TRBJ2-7	CSASSGTGSIYEQYF
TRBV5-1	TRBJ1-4	CASSPDGDNEKLFF
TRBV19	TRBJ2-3	CASSPGGFKDTQYF
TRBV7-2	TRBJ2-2	CASSLVRANTGELFF
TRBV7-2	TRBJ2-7	CASSLSTGPSYEQYF
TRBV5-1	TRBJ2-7	CASSLTSGGNEQYF
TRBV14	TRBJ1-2	CASSRSGRGQIGYTF
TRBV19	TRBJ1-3	CASRFQGNSGNTIYF
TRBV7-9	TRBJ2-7	CASNTGGSNYEQYF
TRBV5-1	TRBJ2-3	CASSNSGGADTQYF
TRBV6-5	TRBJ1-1	CASTLTQGLGTEAFF
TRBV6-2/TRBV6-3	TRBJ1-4	CASSPRRTGLNEKLFF
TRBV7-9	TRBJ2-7	CASSLVGADSYEQYF
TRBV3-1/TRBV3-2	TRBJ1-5	CASSPGGPEPQHF